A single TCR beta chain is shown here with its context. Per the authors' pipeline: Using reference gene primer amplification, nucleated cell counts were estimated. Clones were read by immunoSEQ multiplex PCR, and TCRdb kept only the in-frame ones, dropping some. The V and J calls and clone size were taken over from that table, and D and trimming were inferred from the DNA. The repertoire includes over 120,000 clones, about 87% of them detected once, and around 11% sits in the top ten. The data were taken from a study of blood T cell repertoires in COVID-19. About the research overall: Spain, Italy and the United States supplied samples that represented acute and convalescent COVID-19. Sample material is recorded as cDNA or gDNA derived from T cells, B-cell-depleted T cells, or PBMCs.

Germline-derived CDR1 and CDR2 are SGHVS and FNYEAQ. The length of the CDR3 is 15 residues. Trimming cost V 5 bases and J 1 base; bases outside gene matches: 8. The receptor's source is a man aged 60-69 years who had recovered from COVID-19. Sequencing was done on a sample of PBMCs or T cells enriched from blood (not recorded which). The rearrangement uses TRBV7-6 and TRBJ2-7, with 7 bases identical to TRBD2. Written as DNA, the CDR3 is TGTGCCAGCAGCCCTTTAGCGGGCGCTTCCTACGAGCAGTACTTC. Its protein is CASSPLAGASYEQYF.